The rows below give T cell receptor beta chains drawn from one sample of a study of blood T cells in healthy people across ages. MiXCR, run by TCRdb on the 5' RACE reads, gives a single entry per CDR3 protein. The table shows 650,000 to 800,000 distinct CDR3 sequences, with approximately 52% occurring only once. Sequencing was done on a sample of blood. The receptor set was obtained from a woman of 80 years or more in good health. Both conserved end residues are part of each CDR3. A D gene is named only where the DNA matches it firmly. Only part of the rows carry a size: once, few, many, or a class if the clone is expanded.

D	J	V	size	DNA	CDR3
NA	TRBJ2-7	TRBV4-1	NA	TGCGCCAGCAGCCCAAACGAGGTGGCCGTAGGCGAGCAGTACTTC	CASSPNEVAVGEQYF
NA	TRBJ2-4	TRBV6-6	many	TGTGCCAGCAGTGACCCGGCCTCAATAGCCAAAAACATTCAGTACTTC	CASSDPASIAKNIQYF
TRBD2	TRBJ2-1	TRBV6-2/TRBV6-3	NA	TGTGCCAGCAGGCGAGGACTAGCTTGGGTCGATGAGCAGTTCTTC	CASRRGLAWVDEQFF
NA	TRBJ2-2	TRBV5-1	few	TGCGCCAGCAGGGGGACGGCGACCACCGGGGAGCTGTTTTTT	CASRGTATTGELFF
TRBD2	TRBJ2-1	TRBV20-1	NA	TGCAGTGCTAGAGATCTCGGCGGGAGCCACAGCTCCTACAATGAGCAGTTCTTC	CSARDLGGSHSSYNEQFF
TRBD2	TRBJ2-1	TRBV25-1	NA	TGTGCCAGCTGGGGGACTAGCGGGAACAATGAGCAGTTCTTC	CASWGTSGNNEQFF
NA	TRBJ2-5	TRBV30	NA	TGTGCCTGGAGCCCGGGAAGGGTACGAGAGACCCAGTACTTC	CAWSPGRVRETQYF
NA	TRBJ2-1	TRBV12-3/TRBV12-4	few	TGTGCCAGCAGTTTACGGGGACTCCACAATGAGCAGTTCTTC	CASSLRGLHNEQFF
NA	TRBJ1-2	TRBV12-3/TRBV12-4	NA	TGTGCCAGCAGTGTAGTGTGGTACTATGGCTACACCTTC	CASSVVWYYGYTF
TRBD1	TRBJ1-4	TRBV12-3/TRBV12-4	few	TGTGCCAGCAGCCCCTGGACAGGGGCGAATGAAAAACTGTTTTTT	CASSPWTGANEKLFF
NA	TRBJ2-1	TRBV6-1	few	TGTGCCAGCACCGGAGGGACAGCTTTGGGTGAGCAGTTCTTC	CASTGGTALGEQFF
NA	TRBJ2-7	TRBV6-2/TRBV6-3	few	TGTGCCAGCAGTTACTTCGGTGGCAACGAGCAGTACTTC	CASSYFGGNEQYF
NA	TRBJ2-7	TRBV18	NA	TGTGCCAGCTCCCCTTCAGGTGTGGGCCTCTACGAGCAGTACTTC	CASSPSGVGLYEQYF